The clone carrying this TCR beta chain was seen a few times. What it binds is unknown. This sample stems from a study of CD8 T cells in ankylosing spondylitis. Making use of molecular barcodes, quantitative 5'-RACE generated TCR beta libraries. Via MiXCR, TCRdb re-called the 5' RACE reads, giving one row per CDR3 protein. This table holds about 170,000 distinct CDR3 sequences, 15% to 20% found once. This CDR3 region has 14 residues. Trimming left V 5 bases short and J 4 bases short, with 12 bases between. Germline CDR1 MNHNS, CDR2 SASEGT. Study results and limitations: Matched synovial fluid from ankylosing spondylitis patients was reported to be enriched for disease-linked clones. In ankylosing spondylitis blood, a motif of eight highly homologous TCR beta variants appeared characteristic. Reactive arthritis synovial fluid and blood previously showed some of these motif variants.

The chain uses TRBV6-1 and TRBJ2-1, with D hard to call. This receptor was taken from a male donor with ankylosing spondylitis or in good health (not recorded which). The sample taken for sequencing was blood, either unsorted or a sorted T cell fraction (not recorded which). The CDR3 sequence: CASSTRTDYNEQFF. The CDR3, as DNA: TGTGCCAGCAGTACGAGGACGGATTACAATGAGCAGTTCTTC.